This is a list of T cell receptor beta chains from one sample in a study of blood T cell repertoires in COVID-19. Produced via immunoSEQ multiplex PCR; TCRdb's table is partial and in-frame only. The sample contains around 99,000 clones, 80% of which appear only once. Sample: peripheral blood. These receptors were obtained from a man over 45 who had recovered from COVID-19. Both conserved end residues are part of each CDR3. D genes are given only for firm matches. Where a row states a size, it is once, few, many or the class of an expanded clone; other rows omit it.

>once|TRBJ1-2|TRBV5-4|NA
CASSIDRTGGRGYTF
TGTGCCAGCAGCATTGACAGGACGGGAGGCCGTGGCTACACCTTC
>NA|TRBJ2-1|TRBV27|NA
CASSFLGSSYNEQFF
TGTGCCAGCAGTTTTTTGGGGAGCTCCTACAATGAGCAGTTCTTC
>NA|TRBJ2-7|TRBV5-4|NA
CASSLGGSSYEQYF
TGTGCCAGCAGCTTGGGCGGAAGCTCCTACGAGCAGTACTTC
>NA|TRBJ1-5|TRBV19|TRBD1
CASSDPRTGFNQPQHF
TGTGCCAGTAGTGACCCGCGGACAGGATTCAATCAGCCCCAGCATTTT
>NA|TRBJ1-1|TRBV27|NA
CASSPRTKNTEAFF
TGTGCCAGCAGTCCACGGACAAAGAACACTGAAGCTTTCTTT
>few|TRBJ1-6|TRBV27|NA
CASSFYGANSPLHF
TGTGCCAGCAGTTTCTATGGGGCGAATTCACCCCTCCACTTT
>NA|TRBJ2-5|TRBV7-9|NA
CASSLLRQETQYF
TGTGCCAGCAGCTTATTGCGGCAAGAGACCCAGTACTTC
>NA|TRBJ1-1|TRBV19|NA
CASRLGGGKAFF
TGTGCCAGTAGATTAGGCGGGGGGAAAGCTTTCTTT
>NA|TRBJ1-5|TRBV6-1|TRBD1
CASSDRQGSIQPQHF
TGTGCCAGCAGTGATCGACAGGGGTCTATACAGCCCCAGCATTTT
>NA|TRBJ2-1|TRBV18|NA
CASSRGGTGYDEQFF
TGTGCCAGCTCACGCGGGGGAACAGGGTATGATGAGCAGTTCTTC
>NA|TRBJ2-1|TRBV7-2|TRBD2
CASSLGTSGSYEQFF
TGTGCCAGCAGCTTGGGCACTAGCGGGAGTTATGAGCAGTTCTTC
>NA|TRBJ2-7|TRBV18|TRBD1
CASSPLGQFYEQYF
TGTGCCAGCTCACCTTTGGGACAGTTTTACGAGCAGTACTTC
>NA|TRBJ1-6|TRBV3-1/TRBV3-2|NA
CASSQVRPGGKGSPLHF
TGTGCCAGCAGCCAAGTCCGGCCGGGGGGGAAAGGATCACCCCTCCACTTT
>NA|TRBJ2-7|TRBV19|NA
CASSIAFVDTSYEQYF
TGTGCCAGTAGTATAGCCTTCGTCGACACCTCCTACGAGCAGTACTTC
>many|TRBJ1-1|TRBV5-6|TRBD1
CASSLDETGELNTEAFF
TGTGCCAGCAGCCTAGACGAGACAGGGGAACTGAACACTGAAGCTTTCTTT
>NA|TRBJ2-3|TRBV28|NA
CASSSPSSDTQYF
TGTGCCAGCAGTTCCCCCTCCTCAGATACGCAGTATTTT
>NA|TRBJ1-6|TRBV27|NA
CASSLLYNSPLHF
TGTGCCAGCAGTTTACTCTATAATTCACCCCTCCACTTT
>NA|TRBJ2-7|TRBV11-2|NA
CASSLDLMTPSLRWQYF
TGTGCCAGCAGCTTAGATCTAATGACACCCTCCCTTCGGTGGCAGTACTTC
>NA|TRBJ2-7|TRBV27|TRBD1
CASTPKGGFVPEQYF
TGTGCCAGCACCCCCAAAGGGGGCTTCGTCCCCGAGCAGTACTTC
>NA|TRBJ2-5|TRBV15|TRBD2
CATSRGGTSGGWETQYF
TGTGCCACCAGCAGAGGTGGGACTAGCGGGGGATGGGAGACCCAGTACTTC
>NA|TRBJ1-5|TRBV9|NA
CASSGEPRGPKHF
TGTGCCAGCAGCGGAGAGCCCAGGGGTCCTAAGCATTTT
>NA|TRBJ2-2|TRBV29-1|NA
CSVRRNTGELFF
TGCAGCGTTAGGAGGAACACCGGGGAGCTGTTTTTT
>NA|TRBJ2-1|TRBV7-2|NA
CASSLSGPDNEQFF
TGTGCCAGCAGCTTGAGCGGGCCAGACAATGAGCAGTTCTTC
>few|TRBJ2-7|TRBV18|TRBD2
CASSSGGTTYEQYF
TGTGCCAGCTCAAGCGGGGGGACTACCTACGAGCAGTACTTC
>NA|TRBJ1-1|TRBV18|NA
CASSPPSQGPANTEAFF
TGTGCCAGCTCACCCCCTAGCCAGGGGCCGGCGAACACTGAAGCTTTCTTT
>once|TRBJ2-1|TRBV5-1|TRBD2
CASSPALLAGAINEQFF
TGCGCCAGCAGCCCGGCCCTCCTAGCGGGGGCGATCAATGAGCAGTTCTTC
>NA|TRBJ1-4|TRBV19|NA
CASSAPGATNEKLFF
TGTGCCAGTTCTGCCCCGGGAGCAACTAATGAAAAACTGTTTTTT
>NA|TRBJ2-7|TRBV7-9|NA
CASSLDRGEQYF
TGTGCCAGCAGCTTAGACCGGGGGGAGCAGTACTTC
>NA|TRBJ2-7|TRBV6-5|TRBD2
CGAGDAYEQYF
TGTGGGGCGGGAGATGCCTACGAGCAGTACTTC
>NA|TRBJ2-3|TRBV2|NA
CASSEVSGSMQYF
TGTGCCAGCAGTGAAGTTTCGGGATCAATGCAGTATTTT
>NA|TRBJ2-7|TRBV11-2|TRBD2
CASSGLGVAGYEQYF
TGTGCCAGCAGCGGTCTTGGGGTAGCGGGGTACGAGCAGTACTTC
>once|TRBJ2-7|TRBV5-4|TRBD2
CASTGLTTSEQYF
TGTGCCAGCACGGGACTAACCACCTCCGAGCAGTACTTC
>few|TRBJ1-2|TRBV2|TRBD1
CASSRLGQGANGYTF
TGTGCCAGCAGTAGATTGGGACAGGGGGCGAATGGCTACACCTTC
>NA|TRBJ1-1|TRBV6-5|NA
CAIGGGMETEAFF
TGTGCCATTGGGGGAGGTATGGAAACTGAAGCTTTCTTT
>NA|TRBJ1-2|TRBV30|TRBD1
CAWTRQGTGDYGYTF
TGTGCCTGGACTCGACAAGGGACAGGGGACTATGGCTACACCTTC
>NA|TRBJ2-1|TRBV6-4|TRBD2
CASSDSVGGRNEQFF
TGTGCCAGCAGTGACTCGGTGGGAGGGAGGAATGAGCAGTTCTTC
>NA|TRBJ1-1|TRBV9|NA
CASSVVLSMNTEAFF
TGTGCCAGCAGCGTAGTTCTGAGCATGAACACTGAAGCTTTCTTT
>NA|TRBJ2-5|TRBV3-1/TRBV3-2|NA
CASSQVGETQYF
TGTGCCAGCAGCCAAGTTGGCGAGACCCAGTACTTC
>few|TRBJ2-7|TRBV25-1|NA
CASSTDSYDYEQYF
TGTGCCAGCAGTACGGACTCCTACGACTACGAGCAGTACTTC
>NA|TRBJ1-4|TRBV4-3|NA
CASSQVLRGAGKLFF
TGCGCCAGCAGCCAAGTGTTGCGGGGCGCGGGAAAACTGTTTTTT
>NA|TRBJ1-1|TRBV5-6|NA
CASSFSETMNTEAFF
TGTGCCAGCAGCTTCTCGGAGACCATGAACACTGAAGCTTTCTTT
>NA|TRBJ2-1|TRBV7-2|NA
CASSLVGGNNEQFF
TGTGCCAGCAGCTTAGTCGGCGGAAACAATGAGCAGTTCTTC
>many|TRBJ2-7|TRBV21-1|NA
CASSKVPIGQGHYEQYF
TGTGCCAGCAGCAAAGTCCCGATCGGACAGGGCCACTACGAGCAGTACTTC
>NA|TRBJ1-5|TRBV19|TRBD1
CASSFDRGGQPQHF
TGTGCCAGTAGTTTCGACAGGGGAGGACAGCCCCAGCATTTT
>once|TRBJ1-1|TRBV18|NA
CASSLTSGNTEAFF
TGTGCCAGCTCTCTCACCAGTGGGAACACTGAAGCTTTCTTT
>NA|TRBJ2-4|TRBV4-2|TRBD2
CASSQEGIAGGWDQAKNIQYF
TGTGCCAGCAGCCAAGAGGGGATAGCGGGAGGGTGGGACCAGGCCAAAAACATTCAGTACTTC
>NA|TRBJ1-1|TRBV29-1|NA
CSVLGGGDTEAFF
TGCAGCGTCCTCGGTGGAGGGGACACTGAAGCTTTCTTT
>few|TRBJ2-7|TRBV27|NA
CASSPEPARPEEQYF
TGTGCCAGCAGTCCCGAGCCCGCCAGGCCCGAGGAGCAGTACTTC
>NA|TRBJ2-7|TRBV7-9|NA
CASSLDAGQSNEQYF
TGTGCCAGCAGCTTAGATGCGGGACAGAGTAACGAGCAGTACTTC
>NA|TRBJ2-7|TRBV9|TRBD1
CASSGGTVDYEQYF
TGTGCCAGCAGCGGGGGGACAGTAGACTACGAGCAGTACTTC
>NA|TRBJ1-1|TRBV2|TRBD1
CASGGTGWSDTEAFF
TGTGCCAGCGGGGGGACAGGGTGGAGTGACACTGAAGCTTTCTTT
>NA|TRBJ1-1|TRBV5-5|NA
CASILRLQENTEAFF
TGTGCCAGCATCCTCCGCTTACAGGAGAACACTGAAGCTTTCTTT
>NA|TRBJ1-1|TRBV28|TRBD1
CASSLPLQGTAFF
TGTGCCAGCAGCTTACCGCTACAGGGGACAGCTTTCTTT
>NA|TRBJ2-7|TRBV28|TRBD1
CASSPPRTGRFEQYF
TGTGCCAGCAGTCCCCCCAGGACAGGGCGGTTCGAGCAGTACTTC
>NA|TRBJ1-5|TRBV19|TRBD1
CASSLQGAQPQHF
TGTGCCAGTAGCTTACAGGGGGCTCAGCCCCAGCATTTT
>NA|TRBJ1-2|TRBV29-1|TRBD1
CSVGGTGTNYGYTF
TGCAGCGTTGGGGGGACAGGGACTAACTATGGCTACACCTTC
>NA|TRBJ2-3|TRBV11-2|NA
CASSSGHRMDTQYF
TGTGCCAGCAGCTCGGGACACCGAATGGATACGCAGTATTTT
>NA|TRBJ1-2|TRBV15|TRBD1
CATSRLGTGPNYGYTF
TGTGCCACCAGCAGATTGGGGACAGGGCCTAACTATGGCTACACCTTC
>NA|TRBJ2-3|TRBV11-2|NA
CASSTSTRSTDTQYF
TGTGCCAGCAGCACCTCGACTAGATCCACAGATACGCAGTATTTT